This T cell receptor (beta chain) emerged from a study of monozygotic twins with inflammatory bowel disease. RNA in its total form was extracted from whole blood, and T cells were not sorted. The CDR3 runs 16 residues. Germline lookup yields CDR1 MDHEN and CDR2 SYDVKM. TCRdb re-called the 5' RACE reads and catalogs CDR3 proteins one per entry, DNA excluded. The sample holds fewer than 550,000 distinct CDR3 sequences. The clonotype was recovered from a human donor with ulcerative colitis or Crohn's disease, or a healthy co-twin of an affected twin (not recorded which). The chain has TRBV28 and TRBJ2-7; TCRdb outputs TRBD1, but without DNA this stays unchecked. The sequencing sample was made of blood. The CDR3 region is CASSPHGGGRRYEQYF.